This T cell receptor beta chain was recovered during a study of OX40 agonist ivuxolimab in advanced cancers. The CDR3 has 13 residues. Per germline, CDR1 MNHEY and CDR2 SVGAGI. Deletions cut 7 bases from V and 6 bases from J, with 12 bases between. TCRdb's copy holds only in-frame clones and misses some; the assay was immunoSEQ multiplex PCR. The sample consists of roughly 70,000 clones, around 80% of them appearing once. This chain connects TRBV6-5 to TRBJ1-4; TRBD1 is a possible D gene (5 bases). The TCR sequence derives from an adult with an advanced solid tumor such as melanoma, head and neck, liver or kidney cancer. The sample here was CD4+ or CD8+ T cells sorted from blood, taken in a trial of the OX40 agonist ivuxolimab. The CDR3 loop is CASTPQGDEKLFF. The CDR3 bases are TGTGCCAGCACCCCCCAGGGAGATGAAAAACTGTTTTTT.